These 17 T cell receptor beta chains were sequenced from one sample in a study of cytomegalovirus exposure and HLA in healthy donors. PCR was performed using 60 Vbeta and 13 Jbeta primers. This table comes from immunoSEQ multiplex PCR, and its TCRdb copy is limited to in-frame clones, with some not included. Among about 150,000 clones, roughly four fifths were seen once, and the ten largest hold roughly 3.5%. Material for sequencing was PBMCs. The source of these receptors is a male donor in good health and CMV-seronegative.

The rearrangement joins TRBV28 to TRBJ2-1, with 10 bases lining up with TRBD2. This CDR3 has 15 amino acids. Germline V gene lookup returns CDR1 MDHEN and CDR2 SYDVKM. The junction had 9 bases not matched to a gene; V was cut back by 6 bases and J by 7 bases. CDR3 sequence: CASSFLAGESNEQFF. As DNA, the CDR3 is TGTGCCAGCAGCTTCCTAGCGGGAGAGAGTAATGAGCAGTTCTTC. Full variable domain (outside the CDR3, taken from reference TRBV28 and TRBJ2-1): DVKVTQSSRYLVKRTGEKVFLECVQDMDHENMFWYRQDPGLGLRLIYFSYDVKMKEKGDIPEGYSVSREKKERFSLILESASTNQTSMYLCASSFLAGESNEQFFGPGTRLTVL.

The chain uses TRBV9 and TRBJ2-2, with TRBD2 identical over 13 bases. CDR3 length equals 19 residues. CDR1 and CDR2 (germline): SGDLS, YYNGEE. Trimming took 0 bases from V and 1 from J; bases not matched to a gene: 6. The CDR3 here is CASSVAELAGGMNTGELFF. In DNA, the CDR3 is TGTGCCAGCAGCGTAGCTGAACTAGCGGGGGGGATGAACACCGGGGAGCTGTTTTTT. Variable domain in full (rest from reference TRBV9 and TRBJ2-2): DSGVTQTPKHLITATGQRVTLRCSPRSGDLSVYWYQQSLDQGLQFLIQYYNGEERAKGNILERFSAQQFPDLHSELNLSSLELGDSALYFCASSVAELAGGMNTGELFFGEGSRLTVL.

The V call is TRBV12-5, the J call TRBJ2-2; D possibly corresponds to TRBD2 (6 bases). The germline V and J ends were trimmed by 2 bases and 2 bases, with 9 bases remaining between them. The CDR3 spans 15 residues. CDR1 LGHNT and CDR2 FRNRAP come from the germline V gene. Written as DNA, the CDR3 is TGTGCTAGTGGTTTGCCTAGCGTAAACACCGGGGAGCTGTTTTTT. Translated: CASGLPSVNTGELFF.

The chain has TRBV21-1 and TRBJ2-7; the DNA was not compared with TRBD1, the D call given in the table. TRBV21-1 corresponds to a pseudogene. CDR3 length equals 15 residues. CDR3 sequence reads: CASSKGRGLNYEQYF. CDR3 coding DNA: TGTGCCAGCAGCAAAGGCAGGGGGCTAAACTACGAGCAGTACTTC.

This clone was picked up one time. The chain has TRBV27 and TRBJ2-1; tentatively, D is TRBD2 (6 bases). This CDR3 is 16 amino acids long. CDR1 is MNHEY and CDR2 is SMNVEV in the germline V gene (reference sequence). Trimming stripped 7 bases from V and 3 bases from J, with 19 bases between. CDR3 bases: TGTGCCAGCACAAAATTGCTAGGGACTTACTACAATGAGCAGTTCTTC. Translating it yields CASTKLLGTYYNEQFF.

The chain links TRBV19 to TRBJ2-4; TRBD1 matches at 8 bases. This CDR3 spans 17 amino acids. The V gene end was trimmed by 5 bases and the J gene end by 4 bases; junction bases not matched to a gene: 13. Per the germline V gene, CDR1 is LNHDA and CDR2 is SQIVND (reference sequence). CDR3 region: CASSPSFGDRTKNIQYF. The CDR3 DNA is TGTGCCAGTAGTCCTTCCTTTGGGGACAGGACAAAAAACATTCAGTACTTC.

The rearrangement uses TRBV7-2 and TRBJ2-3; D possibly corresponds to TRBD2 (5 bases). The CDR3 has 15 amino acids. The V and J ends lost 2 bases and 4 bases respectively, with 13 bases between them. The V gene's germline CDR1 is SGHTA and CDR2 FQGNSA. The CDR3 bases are TGTGCCAGCAGCTTATCGTCTAGCACCCCAGATACGCAGTATTTT. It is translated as CASSLSSSTPDTQYF.

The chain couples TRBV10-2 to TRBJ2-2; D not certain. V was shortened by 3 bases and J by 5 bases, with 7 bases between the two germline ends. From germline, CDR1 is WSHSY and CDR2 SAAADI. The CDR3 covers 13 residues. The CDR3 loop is CASSDYGTGELFF. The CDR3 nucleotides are TGCGCCAGCAGTGATTACGGGACCGGGGAGCTGTTTTTT.

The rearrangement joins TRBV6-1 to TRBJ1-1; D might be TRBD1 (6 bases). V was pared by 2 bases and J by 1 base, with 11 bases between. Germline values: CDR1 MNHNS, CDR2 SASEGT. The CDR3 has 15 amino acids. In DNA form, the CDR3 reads TGTGCCAGCAGTGAACCCCGACAGGAGAACACTGAAGCTTTCTTT. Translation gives CASSEPRQENTEAFF.

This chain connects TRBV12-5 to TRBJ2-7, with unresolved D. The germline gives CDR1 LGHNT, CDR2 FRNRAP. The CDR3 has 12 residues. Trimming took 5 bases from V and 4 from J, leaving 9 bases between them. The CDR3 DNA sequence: TGTGCTAGTGGTCCTAATTCATACGAGCAGTACTTC. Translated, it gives CASGPNSYEQYF.

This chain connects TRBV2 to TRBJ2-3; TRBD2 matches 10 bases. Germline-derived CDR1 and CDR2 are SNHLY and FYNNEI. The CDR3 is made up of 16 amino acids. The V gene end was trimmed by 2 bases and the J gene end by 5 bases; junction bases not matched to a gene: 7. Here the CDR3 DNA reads TGTGCCAGCAGTGAATGGCTAGCGGGGGAAATAGATACGCAGTATTTT. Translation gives CASSEWLAGEIDTQYF.

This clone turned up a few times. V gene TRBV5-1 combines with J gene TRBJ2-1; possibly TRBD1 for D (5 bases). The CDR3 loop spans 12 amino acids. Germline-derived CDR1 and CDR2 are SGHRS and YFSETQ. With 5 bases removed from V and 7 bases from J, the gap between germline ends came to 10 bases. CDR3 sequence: CASRAGSNEQFF. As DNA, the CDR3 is TGCGCCAGCAGGGCAGGGTCGAATGAGCAGTTCTTC.

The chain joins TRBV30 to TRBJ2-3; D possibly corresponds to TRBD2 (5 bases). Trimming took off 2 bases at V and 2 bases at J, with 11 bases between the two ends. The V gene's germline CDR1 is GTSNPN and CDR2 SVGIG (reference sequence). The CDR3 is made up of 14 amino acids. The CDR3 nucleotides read TGTGCCTGGAGTCGGACTCTGGTCACAGATACGCAGTATTTT. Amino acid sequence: CAWSRTLVTDTQYF.

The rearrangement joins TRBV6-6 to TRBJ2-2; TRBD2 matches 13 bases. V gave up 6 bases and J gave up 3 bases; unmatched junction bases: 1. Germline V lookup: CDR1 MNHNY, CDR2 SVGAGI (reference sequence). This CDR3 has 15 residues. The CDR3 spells CASSGLAGDTGELFF. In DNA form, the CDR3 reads TGTGCCAGCAGCGGACTAGCGGGGGACACCGGGGAGCTGTTTTTT.

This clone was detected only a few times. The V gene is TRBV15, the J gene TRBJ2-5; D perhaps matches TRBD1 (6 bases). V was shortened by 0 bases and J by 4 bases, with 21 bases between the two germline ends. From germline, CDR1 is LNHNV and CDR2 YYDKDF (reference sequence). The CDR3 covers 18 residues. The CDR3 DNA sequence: TGTGCCACCAGCAGAGATCTCCTAAAACAGGGCTCGGGAGAGACCCAGTACTTC. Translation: CATSRDLLKQGSGETQYF.

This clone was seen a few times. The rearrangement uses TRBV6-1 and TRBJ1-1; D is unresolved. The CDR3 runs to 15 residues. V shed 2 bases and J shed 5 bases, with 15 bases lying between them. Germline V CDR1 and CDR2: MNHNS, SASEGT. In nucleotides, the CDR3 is TGTGCCAGCAGTGAAACCCCGACTGGAGGGACTGAAGCTTTCTTT. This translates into CASSETPTGGTEAFF.

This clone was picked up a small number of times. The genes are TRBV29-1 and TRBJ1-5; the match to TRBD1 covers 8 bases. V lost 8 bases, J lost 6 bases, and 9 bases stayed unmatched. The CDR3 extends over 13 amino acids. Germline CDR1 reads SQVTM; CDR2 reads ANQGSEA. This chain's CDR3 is CSYQQGGAQPQHF. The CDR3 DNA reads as TGCAGCTACCAACAGGGGGGGGCTCAGCCCCAGCATTTT.